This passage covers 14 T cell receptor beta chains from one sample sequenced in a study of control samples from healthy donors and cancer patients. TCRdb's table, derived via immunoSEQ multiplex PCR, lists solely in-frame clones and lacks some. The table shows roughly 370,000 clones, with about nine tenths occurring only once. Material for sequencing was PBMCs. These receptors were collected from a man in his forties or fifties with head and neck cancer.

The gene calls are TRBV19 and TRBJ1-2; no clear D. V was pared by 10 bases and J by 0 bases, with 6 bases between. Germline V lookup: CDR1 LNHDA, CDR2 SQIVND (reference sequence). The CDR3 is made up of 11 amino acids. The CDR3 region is CATLTNYGYTF. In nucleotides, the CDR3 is TGTGCCACCCTCACTAACTATGGCTACACCTTC.

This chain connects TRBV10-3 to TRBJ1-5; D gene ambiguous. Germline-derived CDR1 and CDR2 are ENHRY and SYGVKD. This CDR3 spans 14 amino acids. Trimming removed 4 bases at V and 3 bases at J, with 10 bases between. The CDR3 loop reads CAISVEGPNQPQHF. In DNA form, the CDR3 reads TGTGCCATCAGTGTAGAAGGGCCCAATCAGCCCCAGCATTTT.

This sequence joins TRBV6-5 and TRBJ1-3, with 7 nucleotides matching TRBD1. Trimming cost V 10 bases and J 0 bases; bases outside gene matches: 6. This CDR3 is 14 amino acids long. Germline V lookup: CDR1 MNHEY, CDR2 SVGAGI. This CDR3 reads CATVGTASGNTIYF. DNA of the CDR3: TGTGCCACCGTCGGGACAGCCTCTGGAAACACCATATATTTT.

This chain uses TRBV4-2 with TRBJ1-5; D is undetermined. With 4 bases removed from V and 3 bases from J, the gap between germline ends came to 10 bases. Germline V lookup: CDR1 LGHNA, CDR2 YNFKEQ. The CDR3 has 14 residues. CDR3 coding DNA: TGTGCCAGCAGCCCCCGGGCGAACAATCAGCCCCAGCATTTT. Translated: CASSPRANNQPQHF.

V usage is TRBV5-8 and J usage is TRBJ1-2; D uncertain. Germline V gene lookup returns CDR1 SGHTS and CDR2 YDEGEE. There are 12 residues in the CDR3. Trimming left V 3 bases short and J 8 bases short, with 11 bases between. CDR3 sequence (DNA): TGTGCCAGCAGCTCGTTAAGGGAGGGCTACACCTTC. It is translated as CASSSLREGYTF.

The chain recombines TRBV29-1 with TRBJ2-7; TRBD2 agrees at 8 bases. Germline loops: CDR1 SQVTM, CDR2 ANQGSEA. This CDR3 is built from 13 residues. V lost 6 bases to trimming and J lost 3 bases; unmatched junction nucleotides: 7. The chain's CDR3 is CSVAQRGNYEQYF. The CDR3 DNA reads TGCAGCGTCGCCCAGCGGGGGAACTACGAGCAGTACTTC.

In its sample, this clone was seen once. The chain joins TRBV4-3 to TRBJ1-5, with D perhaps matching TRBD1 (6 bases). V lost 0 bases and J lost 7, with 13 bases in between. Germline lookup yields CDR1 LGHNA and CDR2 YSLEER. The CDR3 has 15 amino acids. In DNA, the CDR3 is TGCGCCAGCAGCCAAGATGGGGGGCTGGGGCAGCCCCAGCATTTT. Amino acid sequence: CASSQDGGLGQPQHF.

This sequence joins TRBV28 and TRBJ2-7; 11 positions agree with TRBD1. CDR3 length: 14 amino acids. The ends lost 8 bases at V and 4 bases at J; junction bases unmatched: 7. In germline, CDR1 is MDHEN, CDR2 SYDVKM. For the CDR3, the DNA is TGTGCCAGCGCGGTGGACAGGGGGCTGTACGAGCAGTACTTC. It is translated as CASAVDRGLYEQYF.

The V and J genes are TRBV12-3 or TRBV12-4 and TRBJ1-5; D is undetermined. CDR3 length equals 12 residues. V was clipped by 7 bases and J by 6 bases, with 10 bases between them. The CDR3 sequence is CASTMAGQPQHF. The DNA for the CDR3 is TGTGCCAGCACTATGGCAGGTCAGCCCCAGCATTTT.

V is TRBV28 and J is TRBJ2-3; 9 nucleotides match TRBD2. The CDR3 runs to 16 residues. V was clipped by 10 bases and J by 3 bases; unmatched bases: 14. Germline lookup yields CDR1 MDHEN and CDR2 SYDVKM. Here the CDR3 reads CAISSTGTSNTDTQYF. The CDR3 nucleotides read TGTGCCATCTCCTCTACCGGGACTAGCAATACAGATACGCAGTATTTT.

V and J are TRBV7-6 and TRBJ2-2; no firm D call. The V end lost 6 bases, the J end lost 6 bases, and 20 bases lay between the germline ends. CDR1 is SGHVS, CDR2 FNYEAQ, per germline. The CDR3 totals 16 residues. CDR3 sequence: CASSPLVLTGSGELFF. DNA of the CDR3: TGTGCCAGCAGTCCCCTAGTTCTGACTGGGTCCGGGGAGCTGTTTTTT.

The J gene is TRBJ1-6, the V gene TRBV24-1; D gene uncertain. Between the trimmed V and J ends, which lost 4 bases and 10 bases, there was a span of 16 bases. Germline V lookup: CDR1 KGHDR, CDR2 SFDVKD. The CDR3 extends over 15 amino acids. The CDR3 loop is CATSDATSKDSPLHF. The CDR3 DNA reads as TGTGCCACCAGTGACGCGACATCTAAAGACTCACCCCTCCACTTT.

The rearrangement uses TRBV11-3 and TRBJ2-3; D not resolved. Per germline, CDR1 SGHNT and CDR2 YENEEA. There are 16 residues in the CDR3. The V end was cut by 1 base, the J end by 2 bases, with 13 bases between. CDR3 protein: CASSLAPGPHTDTQYF. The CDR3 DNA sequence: TGTGCCAGCAGCTTAGCCCCGGGTCCACACACAGATACGCAGTATTTT.

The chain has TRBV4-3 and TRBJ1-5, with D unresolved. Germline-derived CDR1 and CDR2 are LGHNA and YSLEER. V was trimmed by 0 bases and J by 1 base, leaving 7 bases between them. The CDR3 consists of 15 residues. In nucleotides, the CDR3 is TGCGCCAGCAGCCAAGATCGGAGAAGCAATCAGCCCCAGCATTTT. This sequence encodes CASSQDRRSNQPQHF.